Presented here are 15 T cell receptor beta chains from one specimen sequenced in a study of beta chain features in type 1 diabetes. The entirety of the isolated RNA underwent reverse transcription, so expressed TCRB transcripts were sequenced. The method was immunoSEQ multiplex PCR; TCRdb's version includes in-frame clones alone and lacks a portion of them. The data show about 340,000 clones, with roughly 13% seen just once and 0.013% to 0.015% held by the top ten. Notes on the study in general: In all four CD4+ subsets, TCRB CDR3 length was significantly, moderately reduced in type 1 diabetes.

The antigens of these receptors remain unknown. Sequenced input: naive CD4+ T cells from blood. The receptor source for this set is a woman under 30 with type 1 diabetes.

CDR3 region: CASSIGTGDVGGDQPQHF. The CDR3 nucleotides read TGTGCCAGCAGTATCGGGACAGGGGACGTCGGTGGCGATCAGCCCCAGCATTTT. The chain recombines TRBV28 with TRBJ1-5, with 10 nucleotides matching TRBD1. This CDR3 has 18 residues. Germline CDR1 MDHEN, CDR2 SYDVKM. The V and J ends lost 5 bases and 5 bases, in that order; junction bases with no gene match: 15.

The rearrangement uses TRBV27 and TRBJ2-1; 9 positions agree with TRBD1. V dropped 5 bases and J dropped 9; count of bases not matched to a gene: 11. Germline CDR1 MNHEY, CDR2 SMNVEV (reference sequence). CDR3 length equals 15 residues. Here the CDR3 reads CASSPWDREFSEQFF. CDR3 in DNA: TGTGCCAGCAGTCCTTGGGACAGGGAATTCAGTGAGCAGTTCTTC.

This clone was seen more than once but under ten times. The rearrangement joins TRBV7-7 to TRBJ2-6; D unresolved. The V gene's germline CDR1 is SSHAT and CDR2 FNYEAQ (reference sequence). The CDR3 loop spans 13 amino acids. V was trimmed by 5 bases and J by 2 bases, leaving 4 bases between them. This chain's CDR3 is CASSTAGANVLTF. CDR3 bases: TGTGCCAGCAGCACGGCTGGGGCCAACGTCCTGACTTTC.

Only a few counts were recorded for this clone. CDR3 loop: CATSSRGTEAFF. For the CDR3, the DNA is TGTGCCACCAGCAGCCGGGGCACTGAAGCTTTCTTT. The chain couples TRBV15 to TRBJ1-1, with D unclear. Trimming took 3 bases from V and 4 from J, leaving 6 bases between them. The germline V gene has CDR1 LNHNV and CDR2 YYDKDF (reference sequence). This CDR3 is built from 12 residues.

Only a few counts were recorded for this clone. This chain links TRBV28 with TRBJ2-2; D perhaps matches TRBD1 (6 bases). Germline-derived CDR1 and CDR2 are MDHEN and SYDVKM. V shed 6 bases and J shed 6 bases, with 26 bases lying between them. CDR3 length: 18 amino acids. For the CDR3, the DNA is TGTGCCAGCAGCGCCCCATCGGACAGTGCCTCTTCTTCCGGGGAGCTGTTTTTT. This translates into CASSAPSDSASSSGELFF.

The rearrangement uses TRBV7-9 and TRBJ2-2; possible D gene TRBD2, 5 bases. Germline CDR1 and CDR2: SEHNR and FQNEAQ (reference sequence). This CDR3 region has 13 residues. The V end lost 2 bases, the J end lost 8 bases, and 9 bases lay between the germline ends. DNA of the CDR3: TGTGCCAGCAGCTTACTCCCGGGAGGGGAGCTGTTTTTT. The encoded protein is CASSLLPGGELFF. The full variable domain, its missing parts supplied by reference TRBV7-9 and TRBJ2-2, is DTGVSQNPRHKITKRGQNVTFRCDPISEHNRLYWYRQTLGQGPEFLTYFQNEAQLEKSRLLSDRFSAERPKGSFSTLEIQRTEQGDSAMYLCASSLLPGGELFFGEGSRLTVL.

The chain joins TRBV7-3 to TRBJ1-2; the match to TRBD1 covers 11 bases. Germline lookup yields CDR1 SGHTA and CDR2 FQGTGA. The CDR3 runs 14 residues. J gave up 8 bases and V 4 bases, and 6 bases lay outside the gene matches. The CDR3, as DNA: TGTGCCAGCAGCTCCGGACAGGGGGCAGAGGGCTACACCTTC. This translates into CASSSGQGAEGYTF.

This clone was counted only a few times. The CDR3 DNA is TGTGCCAGCACCCTGGGTCAGGGTGTCTATGGCTACACCTTC. Amino acid sequence: CASTLGQGVYGYTF. The chain uses TRBV28 and TRBJ1-2, with a tentative D call TRBD1 (5 bases). The CDR3 has 14 amino acids. CDR1 is MDHEN, CDR2 SYDVKM, per germline. V lost 7 bases and J lost 4, with 16 bases in between.

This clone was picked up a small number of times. The CDR3 nucleotides read TGTGCCAGCACCCCAGGTGTGCGCTCTAGCACAGATACGCAGTATTTT. This translates into CASTPGVRSSTDTQYF. The chain is built from TRBV7-2 and TRBJ2-3; D is unclear. Germline CDR1 reads SGHTA; CDR2 reads FQGNSA. The CDR3 runs to 16 residues. The V end was cut by 7 bases, the J end by 0 bases, with 17 bases between.

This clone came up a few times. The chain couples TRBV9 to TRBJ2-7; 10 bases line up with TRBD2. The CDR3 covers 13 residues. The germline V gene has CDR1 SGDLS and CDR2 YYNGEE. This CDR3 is CASSVAPAGGIVV. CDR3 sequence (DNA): TGTGCCAGCAGCGTAGCTCCAGCGGGAGGGATCGTAGTC.

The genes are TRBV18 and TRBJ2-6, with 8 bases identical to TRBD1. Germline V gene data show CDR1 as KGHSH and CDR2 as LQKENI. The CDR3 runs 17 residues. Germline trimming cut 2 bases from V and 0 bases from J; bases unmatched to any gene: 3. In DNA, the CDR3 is TGTGCCAGCTCACCAAGACAGGGGATCTCTGGGGCCAACGTCCTGACTTTC. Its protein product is CASSPRQGISGANVLTF.

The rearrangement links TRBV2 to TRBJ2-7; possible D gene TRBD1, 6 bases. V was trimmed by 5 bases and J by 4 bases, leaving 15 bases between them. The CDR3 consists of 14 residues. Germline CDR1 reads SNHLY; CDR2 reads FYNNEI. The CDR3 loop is CASSPDRQGYEQYF. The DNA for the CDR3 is TGTGCCAGCAGTCCAGACAGGCAGGGGTACGAGCAGTACTTC.

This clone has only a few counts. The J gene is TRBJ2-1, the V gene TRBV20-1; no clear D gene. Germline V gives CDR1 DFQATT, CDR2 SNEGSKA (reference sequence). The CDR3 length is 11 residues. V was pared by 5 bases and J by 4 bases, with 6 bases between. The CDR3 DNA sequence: TGCAGTGCTGGCCATTACAATGAGCAGTTCTTC. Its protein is CSAGHYNEQFF.

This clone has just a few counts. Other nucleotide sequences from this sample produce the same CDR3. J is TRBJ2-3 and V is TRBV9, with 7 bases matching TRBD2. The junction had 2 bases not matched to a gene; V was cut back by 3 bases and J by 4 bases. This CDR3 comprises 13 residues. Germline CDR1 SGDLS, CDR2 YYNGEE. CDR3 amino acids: CASSAGGADTQYF. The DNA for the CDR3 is TGTGCCAGCAGCGCGGGAGGTGCAGATACGCAGTATTTT.

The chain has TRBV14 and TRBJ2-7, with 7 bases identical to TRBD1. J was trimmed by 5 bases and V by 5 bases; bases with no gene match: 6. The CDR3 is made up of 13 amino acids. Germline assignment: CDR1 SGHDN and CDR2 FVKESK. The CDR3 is CASSKQGSHEQYF. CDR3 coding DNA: TGTGCCAGCAGCAAACAGGGGTCCCACGAGCAGTACTTC.